These 9 T cell receptor beta chains originate from one sample sequenced in a study of blood T cell repertoires in COVID-19 (dated by TCRdb to 2018 to 2020). Libraries were made using the immunoSEQ multiplex PCR assay. TCRdb stores this immuneACCESS table with in-frame sequences only. Part of the clones is absent; in the studies checked, under half of the shortfall reflects unresolved V genes, and no reason is known for the rest. The sample profile shows roughly 250,000 clones; about 88% of them were found once. 2% to 2.5% of the sample comes from the top ten. Sequencing was done on a sample of peripheral blood. Receptors were obtained from a woman aged 40 to 50 who had recovered from COVID-19.

This clone showed up just a few times. This chain uses TRBV7-2 with TRBJ1-6, with TRBD1 as a possible D gene (5 bases). Trimming took 5 bases from V and 4 from J, leaving 12 bases between them. This CDR3 is built from 15 residues. Germline CDR1 and CDR2: SGHTA and FQGNSA. The CDR3 sequence: CASSPIQGYNSPLHF. Written as DNA, the CDR3 is TGTGCCAGCAGCCCCATCCAGGGATATAATTCACCCCTCCACTTT. Full variable domain (missing parts from reference TRBV7-2 and TRBJ1-6): GAGVSQSPSNKVTEKGKDVELRCDPISGHTALYWYRQSLGQGLEFLIYFQGNSAPDKSGLPSDRFSAERTGGSVSTLTIQRTQQEDSAVYLCASSPIQGYNSPLHFGNGTRLTVT.

The rearrangement uses TRBV5-8 and TRBJ2-1; a weak D match, TRBD2 (5 bases). Germline V gives CDR1 SGHTS, CDR2 YDEGEE. The CDR3 is 15 amino acids. V lost 0 bases and J 3 bases, leaving 10 bases between the germline ends. DNA of the CDR3: TGTGCCAGCAGCTTGGGGGAGTCCCTCTACAATGAGCAGTTCTTC. Amino acid sequence: CASSLGESLYNEQFF.

CDR3 nucleotide sequence: TGTGCCAGCAGCTTATCCGGGAGGAAGAACGAGCAGTACTTC. Its protein is CASSLSGRKNEQYF. The chain uses TRBV7-9 and TRBJ2-7, with 7 bases lining up with TRBD2. From germline, CDR1 is SEHNR and CDR2 FQNEAQ (reference sequence). With V trimmed by 2 bases and J by 5 bases, 6 bases remained unmatched. The CDR3 sequence is 14 residues long.

This clone was seen a single time. The chain carries TRBV25-1 and TRBJ1-3; D is possibly TRBD1 (5 bases). This CDR3 has 16 residues. V was trimmed by 4 bases and J by 0 bases, leaving 13 bases between them. Germline V lookup: CDR1 MGHDK, CDR2 SYGVNS. CDR3 nucleotides: TGTGCCAGCAGTGGAGACAGAAAACTCTCTGGAAACACCATATATTTT. Its protein product is CASSGDRKLSGNTIYF.

The count of this clone is one. V and J are TRBV11-2 and TRBJ2-2, with 8 bases aligning to TRBD1. The CDR3 loop spans 15 amino acids. The germline gives CDR1 SGHAT, CDR2 FQNNGV. Trimming took 1 base from V and 4 from J; bases not matched to a gene: 2. DNA for the CDR3: TGTGCCAGCAGCTTAGGCAGGGGGCCCACCGGGGAGCTGTTTTTT. Protein sequence: CASSLGRGPTGELFF.

The V gene is TRBV7-2, the J gene TRBJ2-1; TRBD2 matches 7 bases. Per germline, CDR1 SGHTA and CDR2 FQGNSA. This CDR3 has 16 residues. Germline trimming cut 1 base from V and 3 bases from J; bases unmatched to any gene: 6. For the CDR3, the DNA is TGTGCCAGCAGCTTAGGTCGGCTAGCGGTCTACAATGAGCAGTTCTTC. Translated: CASSLGRLAVYNEQFF.

The chain employs TRBV6-5 and TRBJ2-3; 7 nucleotides line up with TRBD1. Trimming cost V 7 bases and J 3 bases; bases outside gene matches: 7. The CDR3 has 14 residues. CDR1 and CDR2 (germline): MNHEY, SVGAGI. CDR3 in amino acids: CASTYRGRTDTQYF. CDR3 coding DNA: TGTGCCAGCACCTACAGGGGAAGGACAGATACGCAGTATTTT.

V usage is TRBV27 and J usage is TRBJ2-3, with D tentatively TRBD2 (5 bases). Trimming left V 6 bases short and J 9 bases short, with 22 bases between. The CDR3 runs 15 residues. Per the germline V gene, CDR1 is MNHEY and CDR2 is SMNVEV (reference sequence). CDR3 sequence reads: CASSMTRPEDSTQYF. DNA for the CDR3: TGTGCCAGCAGCATGACGAGACCCGAGGACTCAACGCAGTATTTT.

The chain has TRBV6-5 and TRBJ2-2; 7 bases align to TRBD1. CDR1 and CDR2 (germline): MNHEY, SVGAGI. V shed 5 bases, J shed 8 bases, and the junction held 11 bases outside the gene matches. The CDR3 contains 15 residues. Written as DNA, the CDR3 is TGTGCCAGCAGTATGGGGACAGCCCGGGTGGGGGAGCTGTTTTTT. Its translation is CASSMGTARVGELFF.